Presented here are 30 T cell receptor beta chains from one specimen sequenced in a study of T cell repertoires in aging, cancer and after chemotherapy. Peripheral blood genomic DNA, not sorted cells or RNA, was the template. Rearranged V-D-J TRB sequences were amplified with a mixed TRB-A/B primer pool. TCRdb re-called the multiplex PCR reads through MiXCR, storing one row per CDR3 protein. The data show about 2,200 distinct CDR3 sequences, roughly 34% seen once. The specimen sequenced was blood. These receptors were collected from a human donor with a solid tumor.

The chain uses TRBV7-9 and TRBJ2-1; 9 nucleotides align to TRBD2. The CDR3 is made up of 17 amino acids. V shed 5 bases and J 4 bases; nucleotides not matched to a gene: 12. CDR1 and CDR2 from the germline V gene are SEHNR and FQNEAQ (reference sequence). In nucleotides, the CDR3 is TGTGCCAGCAGCCCCCGCGGGCGGGAGGGCCTATACAATGAGCAGTTCTTC. It encodes CASSPRGREGLYNEQFF.

This clonotype was picked up one time. V gene TRBV7-4 combines with J gene TRBJ1-5; no clear D gene. Germline CDR1 is SGHVT and CDR2 is SQSDAQ. V lost 1 base, J lost 0 bases, and 10 bases lay in between. The CDR3 is 16 amino acids. Here the CDR3 reads CASSLGNSYSNQPQHF. In DNA form, the CDR3 reads TGTGCCAGCAGCTTAGGTAACTCCTATAGCAATCAGCCCCAGCATTTT.

In this sample, this clonotype turned up a few times. The J gene is TRBJ2-3, the V gene TRBV18, with 9 bases that match TRBD2. This CDR3 is 16 amino acids long. CDR1 is KGHSH and CDR2 is LQKENI in the germline V gene. V lost 3 bases, J lost 4 bases, and 8 bases stayed unmatched. DNA for the CDR3: TGTGCCAGCTCACCCATAGCGGGAGACTTAGCAGATACGCAGTATTTT. It yields the protein CASSPIAGDLADTQYF.

This clonotype came up a few times. V usage is TRBV6-5 and J usage is TRBJ2-7; maybe TRBD2 (6 bases). The CDR3 runs to 15 residues. The germline V and J ends were trimmed by 8 bases and 0 bases, with 17 bases remaining between them. Germline values: CDR1 MNHEY, CDR2 SVGAGI. This CDR3 is CASHSSDLSSYEQYF. In DNA, the CDR3 is TGTGCCAGCCACTCTAGCGACCTGAGCTCCTACGAGCAGTACTTC.

This chain uses TRBV12-3 or TRBV12-4 with TRBJ2-4; TRBD1 aligns across 9 bases. With 5 bases clipped from V and 6 bases from J, the junction kept 11 bases outside the gene matches. The CDR3 spans 16 residues. The CDR3 bases are TGTGCCAGCAGTCCGTCCGGGACAGGGTTCGGAAACATTCAGTACTTC. This gives the protein CASSPSGTGFGNIQYF.

V usage is TRBV7-6 and J usage is TRBJ2-1; 13 nucleotides line up with TRBD2. Trimming removed 2 bases from V and 5 bases from J; junction bases left unmatched: 6. Per germline, CDR1 SGHVS and CDR2 FNYEAQ. The CDR3 covers 17 residues. CDR3 sequence reads: CASSLTSGGAVNNEQFF. CDR3 coding DNA: TGTGCCAGCAGCTTAACTAGCGGGGGGGCAGTAAACAATGAGCAGTTCTTC.

The J gene is TRBJ2-5, the V gene TRBV7-9; no firm D call. Germline CDR1 is SEHNR and CDR2 is FQNEAQ (reference sequence). The CDR3 is 12 residues long. V was clipped by 7 bases and J by 5 bases, with 11 bases between them. CDR3 bases: TGTGCCAGCACCCAAATGGAGGAGACCCAGTACTTC. It codes for CASTQMEETQYF.

Comments on this clonotype: At one end, the junction sequence differs from germline, possibly due to a read error. This sequence joins TRBV6-1 and TRBJ2-7; possibly TRBD1 for D (5 bases). Germline V gives CDR1 MNHNS, CDR2 SASEGT. This CDR3 has 15 residues. The CDR3 sequence is CARSEPWTPTNEQYF. CDR3 sequence (DNA): TGTGCCAGAAGTGAACCGTGGACACCTACCAACGAGCAGTACTTC.

This clonotype appeared a few times. This sequence joins TRBV6-2 or TRBV6-3 and TRBJ2-1; weak D call: TRBD2 (5 bases). Deletions cut 4 bases from V and 2 bases from J, with 12 bases between. The CDR3 length is 15 residues. Germline-derived CDR1 and CDR2 are MNHEY and SVGEGT. The CDR3 sequence: CASSLTNNPYNEQFF. The CDR3 region has the DNA TGTGCCAGCAGTTTGACTAATAATCCCTACAATGAGCAGTTCTTC.

The genes are TRBV12-3 or TRBV12-4 and TRBJ2-7; D is ambiguous. The CDR3 sequence is 11 residues long. Trimming cost V 1 base and J 6 bases, with 4 bases left between them. The CDR3 region is CASSLGSEQYF. The CDR3 DNA is TGTGCCAGCAGTTTAGGGAGCGAGCAGTACTTC.

The chain links TRBV7-2 to TRBJ2-3; 9 bases align to TRBD2. Germline V gene lookup returns CDR1 SGHTA and CDR2 FQGNSA. V shed 1 base, J shed 2 bases, and the junction held 4 bases outside the gene matches. The CDR3 length is 16 residues. CDR3 nucleotide sequence: TGTGCCAGCAGCTTAGGTGGCGGGGGGGCCACAGATACGCAGTATTTT. Translation: CASSLGGGGATDTQYF.

By its share, this clonotype is large. The chain couples TRBV29-1 to TRBJ2-3; TRBD2 matches 9 bases. Germline V gene sequence: CDR1 SQVTM, CDR2 ANQGSEA. V lost 8 bases to trimming and J lost 0 bases; unmatched junction nucleotides: 6. The CDR3 has 14 residues. The CDR3 region is CSFPTSGSTDTQYF. The DNA for the CDR3 is TGCAGCTTCCCGACTAGCGGTAGCACAGATACGCAGTATTTT.

This clonotype is medium-sized (0.01 to 0.1%) within its sample. The chain has TRBV30 and TRBJ1-2; no definite D call. Trimming pared 0 bases from V and 4 bases from J, leaving 15 bases between. The germline V gene has CDR1 GTSNPN and CDR2 SVGIG (reference sequence). The CDR3 has 15 residues. Here the CDR3 DNA reads TGTGCCTGGAGTGTAGTCGGTGGCAGCCCCTATGGCTACACCTTC. Translating gives CAWSVVGGSPYGYTF.

A remark on this clonotype: This may come from a read error, since a much larger clone is one base off. The chain joins TRBV30 to TRBJ1-2, with unresolved D. Germline V gene sequence: CDR1 GTSNPN, CDR2 SVGIG (reference sequence). The CDR3 covers 13 residues. CDR3 region: CARSQPVSHGYTF. In nucleotides, the CDR3 is TGTGCCCGGAGTCAGCCTGTAAGCCATGGCTACACCTTC.

This clonotype was seen a single time. This sequence joins TRBV18 and TRBJ2-1; D not resolved. The CDR3 is made up of 12 amino acids. Germline V lookup: CDR1 KGHSH, CDR2 LQKENI. The ends were cut back, 2 bases at V and 5 bases at J, with 4 bases in the middle. The CDR3 nucleotides are TGTGCCAGCTCACCAGTGGACAATGAGCAGTTCTTC. Protein product: CASSPVDNEQFF.

The genes are TRBV6-2 or TRBV6-3 and TRBJ1-2; D unresolved. Trimming took 3 bases from V and 4 from J, leaving 15 bases between them. This CDR3 is built from 15 residues. Germline V gene lookup returns CDR1 MNHEY and CDR2 SVGEGT. CDR3 sequence reads: CASSYGPIGGYGYTF. In DNA form, the CDR3 reads TGTGCCAGCAGTTATGGGCCGATCGGCGGCTATGGCTACACCTTC.

CDR3 nucleotide sequence: TGTGCCTGGAGTCCACTTCGACTAGCGGAGGACAATGAGCAGTTCTTC. Protein product: CAWSPLRLAEDNEQFF. This chain joins TRBV30 and TRBJ2-1; 9 bases are a match to TRBD2. The CDR3 length is 16 residues. Losses at the gene ends were 2 bases for V and 5 bases for J; bases not matched to a gene: 10. The germline gives CDR1 GTSNPN, CDR2 SVGIG (reference sequence).

Turning to this clonotype: An end of the junction differs from the germline gene, which may be a read error. V usage is TRBV7-7 and J usage is TRBJ2-5; D is possibly TRBD1 or TRBD2 (5 bases each). The CDR3 covers 13 residues. Per germline, CDR1 SSHAT and CDR2 FNYEAQ (reference sequence). The CDR3 is CASSLGEQETQYF. The CDR3 DNA follows: TGTGCTAGCAGCTTAGGGGAGCAAGAGACCCAGTACTTC.

The rearrangement uses TRBV5-6 and TRBJ2-7; 10 bases are shared with TRBD1. Germline CDR1 SGHDT, CDR2 YYEEEE. J lost 6 bases, V lost 5 bases, and 11 bases had no gene match. This CDR3 contains 15 residues. This CDR3 is CASSLPGQGLGEQYF. In nucleotides, the CDR3 is TGTGCCAGCAGTCTCCCGGGACAGGGGTTAGGCGAGCAGTACTTC.

As to this clonotype: One end of the junction does not line up with germline, which may come from a read error. The chain carries TRBV30 and TRBJ2-7, with D tentatively TRBD1 (5 bases). The CDR3 consists of 10 residues. Per the germline V gene, CDR1 is GTSNPN and CDR2 is SVGIG (reference sequence). The CDR3 sequence: CAWGAYKQYF. The CDR3 DNA sequence: TGTGCCTGGGGGGCCTACAAGCAGTACTTC.

In the case of this clonotype: This may be a read error, as it is one base from a much larger clone. The chain has TRBV6-5 and TRBJ2-1, with D unresolved. The CDR3 sequence is 14 residues long. Germline loops: CDR1 MNHEY, CDR2 SVGAGI. The CDR3 region is CASIYSSDYNEQFF. The CDR3 DNA is TGTGCCAGCATTTACTCCTCTGACTACAATGAGCAGTTCTTC.

This rearrangement joins TRBV5-6 to TRBJ1-5, with D possibly matching TRBD1 (5 bases). The V end lost 0 bases, the J end lost 0 bases, and 10 bases lay between the germline ends. Germline-derived CDR1 and CDR2 are SGHDT and YYEEEE. The CDR3 has 16 residues. CDR3 region: CASSLGGGYSNQPQHF. In DNA form, the CDR3 reads TGTGCCAGCAGCTTGGGGGGGGGTTATAGCAATCAGCCCCAGCATTTT.

V and J are TRBV20-1 and TRBJ2-1; the match to TRBD2 covers 7 bases. The length of the CDR3 is 15 residues. Unmatched junction bases numbered 9, after V lost 0 bases and J lost 7 bases. The germline gives CDR1 DFQATT, CDR2 SNEGSKA (reference sequence). For the CDR3, the DNA is TGCAGTGCTAGAGATCCCATGGCTAGCGGAAATGAGCAGTTCTTC. This encodes CSARDPMASGNEQFF.

The table lists this clonotype with a few counts. The CDR3 reads CASSPGLAGAYNEQFF. The CDR3 DNA reads TGTGCCAGCAGTCCGGGACTAGCGGGGGCCTACAATGAGCAGTTCTTC. V usage is TRBV27 and J usage is TRBJ2-1; 14 bases are a match to TRBD2. Germline assignment: CDR1 MNHEY and CDR2 SMNVEV (reference sequence). Trimming at V came to 5 bases and at J to 2 bases, leaving 2 bases not matched to a gene. CDR3 length equals 16 residues.

The chain employs TRBV12-3 or TRBV12-4 and TRBJ2-1; D is uncertain. The CDR3 has 14 amino acids. V was shortened by 2 bases and J by 8 bases, with 13 bases between the two germline ends. The CDR3 here is CASSLSVELDEQFF. The CDR3 nucleotides are TGTGCCAGCAGTTTATCGGTCGAACTGGATGAGCAGTTCTTC.

The V and J genes are TRBV11-1 and TRBJ2-1; D unclear. Germline CDR1 reads SGHAT; CDR2 reads FQDESV (reference sequence). This CDR3 has 13 residues. Trimming took 3 bases from V and 10 from J, leaving 13 bases between them. CDR3 DNA: TGTGCCAGCAGCTTCTTACTGTCGGTCGAGCAGTTCTTC. It is translated as CASSFLLSVEQFF.

The chain is built from TRBV7-4 and TRBJ1-2; tentatively, D is TRBD1 (5 bases). The CDR3 runs to 14 residues. Germline V gene data show CDR1 as SGHVT and CDR2 as SQSDAQ. Trimming took off 1 base at V and 8 bases at J, with 14 bases between the two ends. This chain's CDR3 is CASSLDRAGRGYTF. The CDR3 DNA is TGTGCCAGCAGCTTAGATCGGGCAGGGCGCGGCTACACCTTC.

The chain joins TRBV7-6 to TRBJ2-7, with 10 bases aligning to TRBD1. CDR1 SGHVS and CDR2 FNYEAQ come from the germline V gene. CDR3 length: 13 residues. V lost 4 bases, J lost 6 bases, and 3 bases stayed unmatched. The CDR3 loop reads CASSSGQGVEQYF. Written as DNA, the CDR3 is TGTGCCAGCAGCTCTGGACAGGGGGTCGAGCAGTACTTC.

The chain joins TRBV5-6 to TRBJ2-3, with 12 bases identical to TRBD2. The CDR3 is 15 amino acids. Germline assignment: CDR1 SGHDT and CDR2 YYEEEE. The V gene end was trimmed by 5 bases and the J gene end by 5 bases; junction bases not matched to a gene: 6. This CDR3 is CASSMTSGSGDTQYF. The CDR3 nucleotides are TGTGCCAGCAGTATGACTAGCGGGAGTGGAGATACGCAGTATTTT.

This clonotype is large by share. The CDR3 here is CAWTNERRGRTDTQYF. The CDR3 DNA is TGTGCCTGGACTAACGAGCGGCGGGGGCGCACAGATACGCAGTATTTT. This chain connects TRBV30 to TRBJ2-3; D is possibly TRBD2 (7 bases). This CDR3 is 16 amino acids long. From germline, CDR1 is GTSNPN and CDR2 SVGIG (reference sequence). V was pared by 4 bases and J by 1 base, with 18 bases between.